These 31 T cell receptor beta chains originate from one sample sequenced in a study of PD-1 blockade in classical Hodgkin lymphoma. Only in-frame clones appear in the TCRdb table, and some are missing; sequencing was by immunoSEQ multiplex PCR. The sample lists about 50,000 clones; 70% to 90% were seen once. Each patient experienced a relapse that followed autologous stem cell transplantation, and brentuximab vedotin exposure varied. The sequencing here drew on peripheral blood mononuclear cells (PBMCs), taken before the second cycle of nivolumab. These TCRs come from a human donor with classical Hodgkin lymphoma.

J is TRBJ2-1 and V is TRBV7-9; 8 bases are a match to TRBD2. The CDR3 runs to 16 residues. Germline V CDR1 and CDR2: SEHNR, FQNEAQ (reference sequence). Trimming removed 5 bases from V and 2 bases from J; junction bases left unmatched: 8. The CDR3 spells CASSPGRAAAYNEQFF. The CDR3 DNA reads as TGTGCCAGCAGCCCCGGGAGGGCCGCTGCCTACAATGAGCAGTTCTTC. The full variable domain, in which reference TRBV7-9 and TRBJ2-1 provide the parts outside the CDR3, is DTGVSQNPRHKITKRGQNVTFRCDPISEHNRLYWYRQTLGQGPEFLTYFQNEAQLEKSRLLSDRFSAERPKGSFSTLEIQRTEQGDSAMYLCASSPGRAAAYNEQFFGPGTRLTVL.

This clone occurred once. V gene TRBV5-1 combines with J gene TRBJ2-5, with D possibly being TRBD1 (5 bases). The J call may be incorrect, as the DNA end agrees better with TRBJ2-7. The germline gives CDR1 SGHRS, CDR2 YFSETQ. The CDR3 consists of 15 residues. In DNA, the CDR3 is TGCGCCAGCAGCTTGACAGGTGGGATATCCTACGAGCAGTACTTC. This translates into CASSLTGGISYEQYF.

The chain joins TRBV6-5 to TRBJ1-2; 11 bases match TRBD1. The V gene's germline CDR1 is MNHEY and CDR2 SVGAGI. This CDR3 region has 13 residues. J lost 7 bases, V lost 6 bases, and 4 bases had no gene match. Written as DNA, the CDR3 is TGTGCCAGCAGAGGACAGGGGGCCTTTGGCTACACCTTC. Its protein is CASRGQGAFGYTF.

This chain links TRBV19 with TRBJ1-2; D perhaps matches TRBD1 (5 bases). V lost 5 bases and J 2 bases, leaving 12 bases between the germline ends. CDR3 size: 14 residues. Germline assignment: CDR1 LNHDA and CDR2 SQIVND (reference sequence). The CDR3, as DNA: TGTGCCAGTAGTCCCTCGACAGTGAACTATGGCTACACCTTC. Its protein is CASSPSTVNYGYTF.

The gene calls are TRBV2 and TRBJ1-5; D not resolved. The CDR3 consists of 16 residues. The germline V gene has CDR1 SNHLY and CDR2 FYNNEI. V dropped 4 bases and J dropped 4 bases, with 17 bases sitting between them. The CDR3 region has the DNA TGTGCCAGCAGTGTGTTTGGAGACCTCCTTAATCAGCCCCAGCATTTT. It codes for CASSVFGDLLNQPQHF.

The chain uses TRBV19 and TRBJ2-7; no reliable D call. The CDR3 contains 15 residues. From germline, CDR1 is LNHDA and CDR2 SQIVND (reference sequence). Trimming pared 2 bases from V and 0 bases from J, leaving 11 bases between. The CDR3, as DNA: TGTGCCAGTAGTATAACCGTCTCCAACTCCTACGAGCAGTACTTC. Its translation: CASSITVSNSYEQYF.

CDR3 nucleotides: TGTGCCAGCAGCTTCGTTCGACAGGGCCAAGAGACCCAGTACTTC. Its protein is CASSFVRQGQETQYF. The chain couples TRBV5-6 to TRBJ2-5; TRBD1 agrees at 7 bases. Trimming cost V 2 bases and J 1 base; bases outside gene matches: 5. CDR3 size: 15 residues. CDR1 and CDR2 from the germline V gene are SGHDT and YYEEEE.

This chain connects TRBV5-1 to TRBJ1-4; 10 bases align to TRBD1. There are 14 residues in the CDR3. Germline V gene data show CDR1 as SGHRS and CDR2 as YFSETQ. Trimming removed 2 bases from V and 7 bases from J; junction bases left unmatched: 2. CDR3 nucleotides: TGCGCCAGCAGCTTCCGGGACAGGGGTGAAAAACTGTTTTTT. This encodes CASSFRDRGEKLFF.

This clone was recorded a few times. The gene calls are TRBV7-9 and TRBJ2-2; D remains ambiguous. Per the germline V gene, CDR1 is SEHNR and CDR2 is FQNEAQ (reference sequence). V dropped 2 bases and J dropped 5 bases, with 6 bases sitting between them. This CDR3 contains 13 residues. The CDR3 DNA follows: TGTGCCAGCAGCTTAATCTCTACCGGGGAGCTGTTTTTT. It specifies CASSLISTGELFF.

The CDR3 spells CSVEAGTGEDGYTF. CDR3 coding DNA: TGCAGCGTTGAAGCGGGGACAGGGGAGGACGGCTACACCTTC. The V gene is TRBV29-1, the J gene TRBJ1-2; 10 bases map to TRBD1. This CDR3 is 14 amino acids long. Germline V CDR1 and CDR2: SQVTM, ANQGSEA. V shed 1 base, J shed 8 bases, and the junction held 7 bases outside the gene matches.

The V gene is TRBV19, the J gene TRBJ2-5, with D perhaps TRBD2 (6 bases). Germline loops: CDR1 LNHDA, CDR2 SQIVND (reference sequence). The CDR3 is 14 amino acids. V was trimmed by 5 bases and J by 5 bases, leaving 15 bases between them. CDR3 sequence (DNA): TGTGCCAGTAGTTGGACCCGCGGGGAGGAGACCCAGTACTTC. Its protein is CASSWTRGEETQYF.

The chain carries TRBV7-9 and TRBJ1-1, with D uncertain. The V gene's germline CDR1 is SEHNR and CDR2 FQNEAQ (reference sequence). The ends were cut back, 3 bases at V and 5 bases at J, with 13 bases in the middle. This CDR3 is built from 14 residues. For the CDR3, the DNA is TGTGCCAGCAGCTTCGGGCGGGGATGGACTGAAGCTTTCTTT. Amino acids: CASSFGRGWTEAFF.

J is TRBJ2-7 and V is TRBV10-3; 9 nucleotides agree with TRBD2. The CDR3 runs to 15 residues. V shed 2 bases and J 5 bases; nucleotides not matched to a gene: 7. Germline V gene data show CDR1 as ENHRY and CDR2 as SYGVKD. The CDR3 sequence is CAISEPRLAAHEQYF. The CDR3 DNA reads as TGTGCCATCAGTGAGCCCAGACTAGCGGCTCACGAGCAGTACTTC.

V usage is TRBV19 and J usage is TRBJ1-4; D not resolved. Trimming cost V 7 bases and J 8 bases, with 20 bases left between them. Germline CDR1 and CDR2: LNHDA and SQIVND (reference sequence). The CDR3 consists of 15 residues. The CDR3 region is CASTPRRSIREKLFF. The CDR3 nucleotides read TGTGCCAGTACCCCTAGGAGGAGTATTCGGGAAAAACTGTTTTTT.

The chain has TRBV5-1 and TRBJ2-5; 11 bases are a match to TRBD2. Germline CDR1 reads SGHRS; CDR2 reads YFSETQ. This CDR3 comprises 16 residues. The V gene end was trimmed by 4 bases and the J gene end by 5 bases; junction bases not matched to a gene: 10. This chain's CDR3 is CASSRTTSGAGETQYF. The CDR3 nucleotides are TGCGCCAGCAGCCGGACGACTAGCGGGGCCGGGGAGACCCAGTACTTC.

The V call is TRBV7-9, the J call TRBJ2-5, with D perhaps matching TRBD2 (6 bases). The CDR3 totals 13 residues. V was clipped by 1 base and J by 5 bases, with 8 bases between them. CDR1 is SEHNR and CDR2 is FQNEAQ in the germline V gene (reference sequence). CDR3 DNA sequence: TGTGCCAGCAGCTTAGGCGGGACGGAGACCCAGTACTTC. Translating gives CASSLGGTETQYF.

V gene TRBV7-6 combines with J gene TRBJ2-7, with D possibly TRBD1 on 5 matching bases. Looked up from germline, CDR1 is SGHVS and CDR2 is FNYEAQ. Trimming stripped 1 base from V and 3 bases from J, with 13 bases between. There are 15 residues in the CDR3. The CDR3 loop reads CASSLEAQGSYEQYF. In nucleotides, the CDR3 is TGTGCCAGCAGCTTAGAAGCGCAGGGAAGCTACGAGCAGTACTTC.

As regards this clone: An end of the junction differs from the germline gene, which may be a read error. The chain has TRBV6-5 and TRBJ2-3, with TRBD2 identical over 11 bases. The CDR3 covers 15 residues. Per germline, CDR1 MNHEY and CDR2 SVGAGI. The CDR3 spells CASRYSGGASDTRYF. In nucleotides, the CDR3 is TGTGCCAGCCGATATAGCGGGGGGGCATCAGATACGCGGTATTTT.

Of note for this clone: The same CDR3 also results from other DNA sequences found in this sample. The chain uses TRBV5-1 and TRBJ2-2; D unclear. Trimming removed 4 bases from V and 2 bases from J, with 9 bases in between. Germline values: CDR1 SGHRS, CDR2 YFSETQ. This CDR3 has 14 residues. In nucleotides, the CDR3 is TGCGCCAGCAGCGTGACTGGAAACACCGGGGAGCTGTTTTTT. Amino acid sequence: CASSVTGNTGELFF.

In this sample, this clone is medium-sized. The chain couples TRBV7-9 to TRBJ2-7; 9 bases map to TRBD1. Trimming removed 5 bases from V and 7 bases from J; junction bases left unmatched: 12. Germline V gene data show CDR1 as SEHNR and CDR2 as FQNEAQ (reference sequence). There are 15 residues in the CDR3. CDR3 loop: CASSITGQGYIEQYF. For the CDR3, the DNA is TGTGCCAGCAGCATCACGGGACAGGGTTATATTGAGCAGTACTTC.

Note on this clone: Other DNA sequences in the sample encode the same CDR3. The chain is built from TRBV5-1 and TRBJ1-5; TRBD1 is a possible D gene (5 bases). This CDR3 is built from 15 residues. Trimming cost V 0 bases and J 3 bases, with 10 bases left between them. Germline V lookup: CDR1 SGHRS, CDR2 YFSETQ. For the CDR3, the DNA is TGCGCCAGCAGCTTGGCCCCGGGGCTCAATCAGCCCCAGCATTTT. Translating it yields CASSLAPGLNQPQHF.

This clone was recorded only once. This chain joins TRBV5-6 and TRBJ2-7, with D maybe TRBD1 (6 bases). This CDR3 is 16 amino acids long. Germline V gives CDR1 SGHDT, CDR2 YYEEEE. The ends were cut back, 4 bases at V and 0 bases at J, with 17 bases in the middle. The CDR3 here is CASSPWWGTSSYEQYF. As DNA, the CDR3 is TGTGCCAGCAGCCCCTGGTGGGGGACAAGCTCCTACGAGCAGTACTTC. Based on the CDR3 plus reference TRBV5-6 and TRBJ2-7, the full variable domain is DAGVTQSPTHLIKTRGQQVTLRCSPKSGHDTVSWYQQALGQGPQFIFQYYEEEERQRGNFPDRFSGHQFPNYSSELNVNALLLGDSALYLCASSPWWGTSSYEQYFGPGTRLTVT.

The gene calls are TRBV6-5 and TRBJ2-7; 9 nucleotides align to TRBD1. The CDR3 consists of 15 residues. The V gene's germline CDR1 is MNHEY and CDR2 SVGAGI. Losses at the gene ends were 2 bases for V and 3 bases for J; bases not matched to a gene: 5. The CDR3 reads CASSYGSGQGYEQYF. The CDR3 nucleotides read TGTGCCAGCAGTTACGGTTCGGGACAGGGCTACGAGCAGTACTTC.

The chain uses TRBV28 and TRBJ2-2, with 9 bases fitting TRBD2. The CDR3 is made up of 16 amino acids. Trimming took 7 bases from V and 1 from J; bases not matched to a gene: 7. Germline V gene sequence: CDR1 MDHEN, CDR2 SYDVKM. This chain's CDR3 is CASNKSGGRNTGELFF. The CDR3 bases are TGTGCCAGCAATAAGAGCGGGGGGAGGAACACCGGGGAGCTGTTTTTT.

With respect to this clone: A read error may account for a junction end that differs from germline. The chain links TRBV5-1 to TRBJ2-2, with 16 bases aligning to TRBD2. CDR3 length: 18 residues. In germline, CDR1 is SGHRS, CDR2 YFSETQ. This CDR3 is CARSPQGLAGGSTGELFF. In nucleotides, the CDR3 is TGCGCCCGCAGCCCTCAGGGACTAGCGGGGGGGTCCACCGGGGAGCTGTTTTTT.

V gene TRBV6-5 combines with J gene TRBJ1-1; TRBD1 matches 8 bases. V shed 0 bases, J shed 5 bases, and the junction held 8 bases outside the gene matches. Germline V CDR1 and CDR2: MNHEY, SVGAGI. This CDR3 is built from 16 residues. The DNA of the CDR3 is TGTGCCAGCAGTTACTCAGGCAGGGGGCGGCTGACTGAAGCTTTCTTT. As protein: CASSYSGRGRLTEAFF.

V gene TRBV28 combines with J gene TRBJ2-4, with a tentative D call TRBD2 (5 bases). The CDR3 totals 14 residues. V lost 5 bases to trimming and J lost 7 bases, with 15 bases between them. Germline V gene lookup returns CDR1 MDHEN and CDR2 SYDVKM. As DNA, the CDR3 is TGTGCCAGCAGTGATAACCGGGGAAGGAACATTCAGTACTTC. It is translated as CASSDNRGRNIQYF.

J is TRBJ2-3 and V is TRBV11-2; tentatively, D is TRBD1 (6 bases). This CDR3 is 15 amino acids long. Germline CDR1 reads SGHAT; CDR2 reads FQNNGV. V was clipped by 6 bases and J by 1 base, with 14 bases between them. The CDR3 nucleotides read TGTGCCAGCAGAAAACAGGGAGACCGCACAGATACGCAGTATTTT. It translates to CASRKQGDRTDTQYF.

This chain links TRBV5-1 with TRBJ2-5; D assignment may be TRBD1 or TRBD2 (5 bases each). V was cut by 4 bases and J by 4 bases, with 11 bases left in between. From germline, CDR1 is SGHRS and CDR2 YFSETQ. CDR3 length: 13 amino acids. The CDR3: CASSVGTRETQYF. In DNA, the CDR3 is TGCGCCAGCAGCGTGGGGACCAGAGAGACCCAGTACTTC.

The chain uses TRBV5-6 and TRBJ2-3; no clear D gene. This CDR3 contains 12 residues. Deletions cut 0 bases from V and 6 bases from J, with 5 bases between. CDR1 and CDR2 (germline): SGHDT, YYEEEE. Here the CDR3 reads CASSLGRDTQYF. The CDR3 DNA reads as TGTGCCAGCAGCTTGGGACGGGATACGCAGTATTTT.

CDR3 protein: CASSSAGGRLNEQFF. The CDR3 DNA reads TGTGCCAGCAGCTCGGCGGGGGGCAGGTTGAATGAGCAGTTCTTC. The V and J genes are TRBV7-7 and TRBJ2-1, with 8 nucleotides matching TRBD2. CDR1 SSHAT and CDR2 FNYEAQ come from the germline V gene (reference sequence). This CDR3 is built from 15 residues. The V and J ends lost 4 bases and 7 bases, in that order; junction bases with no gene match: 9.